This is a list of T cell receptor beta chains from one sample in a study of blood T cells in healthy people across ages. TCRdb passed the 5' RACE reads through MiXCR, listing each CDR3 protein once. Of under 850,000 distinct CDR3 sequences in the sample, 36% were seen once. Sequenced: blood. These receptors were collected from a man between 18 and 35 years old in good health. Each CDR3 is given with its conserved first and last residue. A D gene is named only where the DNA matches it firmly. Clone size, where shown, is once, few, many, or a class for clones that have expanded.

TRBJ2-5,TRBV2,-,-,CAAARGETQYF,TGTGCCGCGGCGCGGGGAGAGACCCAGTACTTC
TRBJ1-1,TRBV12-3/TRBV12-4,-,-,CASTPGVEAFF,TGTGCCAGCACCCCCGGGGTAGAAGCTTTCTTT
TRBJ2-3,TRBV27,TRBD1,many,CASSSYRDRVPDTQYF,TGTGCCAGCAGTTCGTACCGGGACAGGGTTCCAGATACGCAGTATTTT
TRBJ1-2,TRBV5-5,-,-,CASSLRVAGSSSRYTF,TGTGCCAGCAGCCTTCGGGTTGCAGGGAGTAGTAGTCGCTACACCTTC
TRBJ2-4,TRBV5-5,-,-,CASSPDPIAKNIQYF,TGTGCCAGCAGTCCGGATCCTATAGCCAAAAACATTCAGTACTTC
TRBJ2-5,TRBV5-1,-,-,CASSLDAARGSQYF,TGCGCCAGCAGCTTGGATGCGGCCCGCGGGTCCCAGTACTTC
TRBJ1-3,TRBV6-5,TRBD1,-,CASSYSGTAGNTIYF,TGTGCCAGCAGTTACTCGGGGACAGCTGGAAACACCATATATTTT
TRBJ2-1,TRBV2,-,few,CASRSFGEQFF,TGTGCCAGCAGAAGTTTTGGTGAGCAGTTCTTC
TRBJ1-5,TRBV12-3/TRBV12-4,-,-,CASSFQRQPQHF,TGTGCCAGCAGTTTTCAACGCCAGCCCCAGCATTTT
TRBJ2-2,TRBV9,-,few,CASSVGGPGELFF,TGTGCCAGCAGCGTAGGGGGCCCCGGGGAGCTGTTTTTT
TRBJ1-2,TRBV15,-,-,CAASSPGVTNYGYTF,TGTGCCGCCAGCAGCCCTGGGGTTACTAACTATGGCTACACCTTC
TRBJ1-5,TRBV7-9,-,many,CASSLDSQPQHF,TGTGCCAGCAGTTTAGACAGTCAGCCCCAGCATTTT
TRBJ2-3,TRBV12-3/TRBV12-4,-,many,CASSEGGRGTQYF,TGTGCCAGCAGCGAGGGTGGGAGAGGTACGCAGTATTTT
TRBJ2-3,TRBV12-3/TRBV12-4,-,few,CASSLAAVTDTQYF,TGTGCCAGCAGTTTGGCGGCGGTCACAGATACGCAGTATTTT
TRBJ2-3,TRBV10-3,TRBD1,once,CATRGFTDTQYF,TGTGCCACCAGGGGGTTCACAGATACGCAGTATTTT
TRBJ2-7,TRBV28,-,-,CASRHKGGYNEQYF,TGTGCCAGCAGGCATAAAGGCGGCTACAATGAGCAGTACTTC
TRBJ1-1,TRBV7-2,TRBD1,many,CASSRTGANTEAFF,TGTGCCAGCAGCCGTACAGGGGCGAACACTGAAGCTTTCTTT
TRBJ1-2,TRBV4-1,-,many,CASSQGGTTYGYTF,TGCGCCAGCAGCCAAGGAGGGACGACCTATGGCTACACCTTC
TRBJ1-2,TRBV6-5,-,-,CAIRADRYYDYTF,TGTGCCATCAGGGCTGATCGGTACTATGACTACACCTTC
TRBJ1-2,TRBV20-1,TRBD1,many,CSARAGQEALYGYTF,TGCAGTGCTAGGGCGGGACAGGAAGCGCTCTATGGCTACACCTTC
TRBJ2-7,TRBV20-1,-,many,CSAHTGTRSSYEQYF,TGCAGTGCGCATACCGGGACTCGGAGCTCCTACGAGCAGTACTTC
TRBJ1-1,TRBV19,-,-,CASSVDRHMNTEAFF,TGTGCCAGTAGTGTCGACAGACACATGAACACTGAAGCTTTCTTT
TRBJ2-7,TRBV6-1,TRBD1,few,CASSRPGDRYYEQYF,TGTGCCAGCAGCCGCCCCGGGGACAGGTACTACGAGCAGTACTTC
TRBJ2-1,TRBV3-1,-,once,CASSQDPGLGGETQFF,TGTGCCAGCAGCCAAGATCCCGGACTAGGGGGGGAGACCCAGTTCTTC
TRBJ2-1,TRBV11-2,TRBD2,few,CASSSSGANEQFF,TGTGCCAGCAGCTCGAGCGGGGCCAATGAGCAGTTCTTC
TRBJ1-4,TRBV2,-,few,CASSWGRVNEKLFF,TGTGCCAGCAGTTGGGGCAGGGTGAATGAAAAACTGTTTTTT
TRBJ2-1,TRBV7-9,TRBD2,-,CASKRGLAGENEQFF,TGTGCCAGCAAACGGGGACTAGCGGGAGAAAATGAGCAGTTCTTC
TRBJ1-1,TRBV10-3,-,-,CAIGGLGTEAFF,TGTGCCATCGGGGGACTCGGCACTGAAGCTTTCTTT
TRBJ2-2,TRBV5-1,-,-,CASSLGDRSNTGELFF,TGCGCCAGCAGCTTGGGGGACCGATCGAACACCGGGGAGCTGTTTTTT
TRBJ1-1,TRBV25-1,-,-,CASRGPNGITEAFF,TGTGCCAGCAGGGGACCGAACGGAATTACTGAAGCTTTCTTT
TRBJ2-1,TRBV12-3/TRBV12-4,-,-,CASSLARTWAGQTHNEQFF,TGTGCCAGCAGTTTAGCCCGGACCTGGGCGGGACAGACCCACAATGAGCAGTTCTTC
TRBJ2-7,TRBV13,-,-,CASSLGPPQDNYEQYF,TGTGCCAGCAGCTTAGGTCCCCCACAGGATAACTACGAGCAGTACTTC
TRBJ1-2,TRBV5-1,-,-,CASSLEQGRNGYTF,TGCGCCAGCAGCTTAGAACAGGGAAGGAATGGCTACACCTTC
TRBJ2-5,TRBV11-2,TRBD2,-,CASSTTSGRETQYF,TGTGCCAGCAGCACCACTAGCGGGAGAGAGACCCAGTACTTC
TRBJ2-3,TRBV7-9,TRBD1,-,CASSFWGQTTDTQYF,TGTGCCAGCAGCTTTTGGGGACAGACCACAGATACGCAGTATTTT
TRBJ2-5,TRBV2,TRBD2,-,CAKTSGGLNEQYF,TGTGCCAAAACTAGCGGGGGGTTGAATGAGCAGTACTTC
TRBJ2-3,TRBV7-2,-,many,CASSPDRTDTQYF,TGTGCCAGCAGCCCCGACCGCACAGATACGCAGTATTTT
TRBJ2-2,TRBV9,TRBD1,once,CASSVGSRGLGGELFF,TGTGCCAGCAGCGTAGGGTCCAGGGGGCTCGGCGGGGAGCTGTTTTTT
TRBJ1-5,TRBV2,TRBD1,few,CASSASGTGVEPQHF,TGTGCCAGCAGTGCCTCCGGGACAGGGGTTGAGCCCCAGCATTTT
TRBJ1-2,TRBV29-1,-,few,CSVEDPVGGSYGYTF,TGCAGCGTCGAGGACCCCGTAGGTGGGAGCTATGGCTACACCTTC
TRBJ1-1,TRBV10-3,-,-,CAISEGAGDMNTEAFF,TGTGCCATCAGTGAAGGGGCAGGAGACATGAACACTGAAGCTTTCTTT
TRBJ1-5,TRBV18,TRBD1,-,CASSSSDRDYQPQHF,TGTGCCAGCTCAAGCTCGGACAGGGATTATCAGCCCCAGCATTTT
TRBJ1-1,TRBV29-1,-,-,CSVEDSEKGLDTEAFF,TGCAGCGTTGAAGATTCCGAGAAGGGGCTGGATACTGAAGCTTTCTTT
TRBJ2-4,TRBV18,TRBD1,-,CASSPKDRGRNEQYF,TGTGCCAGCTCACCGAAGGACAGGGGGCGGAATGAGCAGTACTTC
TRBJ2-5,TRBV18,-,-,CASSPRFGSDQGTQYF,TGTGCCAGCTCACCAAGGTTCGGCAGCGATCAAGGGACCCAGTATTTC
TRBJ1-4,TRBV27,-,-,CASSLPGAKLFF,TGTGCCAGCAGTCTCCCCGGGGCGAAACTGTTTTTT
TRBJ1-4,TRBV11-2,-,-,CASSLLGAEKLFF,TGTGCCAGCAGCTTATTGGGGGCCGAAAAACTGTTTTTT
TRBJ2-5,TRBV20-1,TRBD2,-,CSASGPSGDQETQYF,TGCAGTGCTAGTGGGCCTAGCGGGGATCAAGAGACCCAGTACTTC
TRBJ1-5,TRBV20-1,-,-,CSARKQGHSNQPQHF,TGCAGTGCTAGAAAGCAGGGACATAGCAATCAGCCCCAGCATTTT
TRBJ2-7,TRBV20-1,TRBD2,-,CSASGGSGGPVYEQYF,TGCAGTGCTAGCGGAGGTAGCGGGGGACCCGTCTACGAGCAGTACTTC
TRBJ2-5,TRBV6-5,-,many,CASSYSLGDQETQYF,TGTGCCAGCAGTTACTCCCTCGGGGACCAAGAGACCCAGTACTTC
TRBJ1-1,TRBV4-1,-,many,CASSQRQKGAEAFF,TGCGCCAGCAGCCAGCGACAGAAAGGCGCTGAAGCTTTCTTT
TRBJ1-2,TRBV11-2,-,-,CASSSWTRRNYGYTF,TGTGCCAGCAGCTCCTGGACGCGGCGGAACTATGGCTACACCTTC
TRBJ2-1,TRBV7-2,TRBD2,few,CASTEMGLAGDNEQFF,TGTGCCAGCACCGAAATGGGGCTAGCGGGGGACAATGAGCAGTTCTTC